The 28 T cell receptor beta chains reported below all come from one sample, sequenced in a study of blood T cell repertoires in COVID-19. The table came from immunoSEQ multiplex PCR; TCRdb's copy has only in-frame clones and leaves some out. The sample lists about 56,000 clones; 89% were seen once. Source material: peripheral blood. The receptors were sampled from a woman between 55 and 75 years old with COVID-19, enrolled during active disease.

The chain is built from TRBV7-8 and TRBJ1-2; 8 nucleotides line up with TRBD1. The CDR3 extends over 15 amino acids. CDR1 is SGHVS and CDR2 is FQNEAQ in the germline V gene. J lost 4 bases, V lost 1 base, and 5 bases had no gene match. DNA of the CDR3: TGTGCCAGCAGCTTAGAGGACAGGGCGTCCTATGGCTACACCTTC. It is translated as CASSLEDRASYGYTF.

The J gene is TRBJ2-7, the V gene TRBV5-4, with unresolved D. Germline values: CDR1 SGHNT, CDR2 YYREEE (reference sequence). The CDR3 length is 16 residues. V was shortened by 0 bases and J by 7 bases, with 20 bases between the two germline ends. The CDR3 here is CASSLAGGSWSKEQYF. Written as DNA, the CDR3 is TGTGCCAGCAGCTTGGCCGGTGGTAGCTGGTCCAAAGAGCAGTACTTC.

This clone was detected only once. The chain combines TRBV2 with TRBJ2-2; tentatively, D is TRBD2 (6 bases). V was clipped by 7 bases and J by 6 bases, with 15 bases between them. The CDR3 runs to 14 residues. Per the germline V gene, CDR1 is SNHLY and CDR2 is FYNNEI. CDR3 loop: CASTRESGAGELFF. DNA of the CDR3: TGTGCCAGCACCCGGGAGTCGGGCGCCGGGGAGCTGTTTTTT. Variable domain in full (rest from reference TRBV2 and TRBJ2-2): EPEVTQTPSHQVTQMGQEVILRCVPISNHLYFYWYRQILGQKVEFLVSFYNNEISEKSEIFDDQFSVERPDGSNFTLKIRSTKLEDSAMYFCASTRESGAGELFFGEGSRLTVL.

The chain carries TRBV6-6 and TRBJ1-6, with TRBD1 as a possible D gene (5 bases). The V and J ends lost 8 bases and 4 bases respectively, with 18 bases between them. The germline CDR1 and CDR2 sequences are MNHNY and SVGAGI (reference sequence). This CDR3 is 16 amino acids long. The CDR3 nucleotides are TGTGCCAGCGCCGAGTTGGGGGGGGATTATAATTCACCCCTCCACTTT. Translation gives CASAELGGDYNSPLHF.

The chain joins TRBV9 to TRBJ2-1; maybe TRBD1 (5 bases). CDR1 SGDLS and CDR2 YYNGEE come from the germline V gene. The V end lost 4 bases, the J end lost 10 bases, and 15 bases lay between the germline ends. There are 13 residues in the CDR3. CDR3 nucleotides: TGTGCCAGCAGCTATACCCAGGGTGGCGAGCAGTTCTTC. The encoded protein is CASSYTQGGEQFF.

The chain recombines TRBV30 with TRBJ2-1, with TRBD1 identical over 7 bases. With V trimmed by 3 bases and J by 10 bases, 9 bases remained unmatched. The length of the CDR3 is 13 residues. The germline V gene has CDR1 GTSNPN and CDR2 SVGIG (reference sequence). CDR3 sequence: CAWSPGGVREQFF. Written as DNA, the CDR3 is TGTGCCTGGAGCCCAGGGGGAGTAAGGGAGCAGTTCTTC.

CDR3 bases: TGTGCCAGCAGCCCCACCTTTGACAGGAATCAGCCCCAGCATTTT. As protein: CASSPTFDRNQPQHF. This chain joins TRBV9 and TRBJ1-5, with D maybe TRBD1 (6 bases). The CDR3 length is 15 residues. Germline CDR1 and CDR2: SGDLS and YYNGEE. Deletions cut 4 bases from V and 4 bases from J, with 15 bases between.

In the case of this clone: Other DNA sequences in the sample encode the same CDR3. The rearrangement joins TRBV18 to TRBJ1-1; maybe TRBD1 (6 bases). CDR3 length: 13 amino acids. V gave up 6 bases and J gave up 5 bases, with 13 bases separating them. The V gene's germline CDR1 is KGHSH and CDR2 LQKENI. This chain's CDR3 is CASSPGQNTEAFF. The DNA for the CDR3 is TGTGCCAGCTCCCCTGGACAGAATACTGAAGCTTTCTTT.

The CDR3 here is CAWSQGGGNTIYF. The CDR3 bases are TGTGCCTGGAGTCAGGGGGGCGGAAACACCATATATTTT. The chain links TRBV30 to TRBJ1-3; 7 positions agree with TRBD1. This CDR3 contains 13 residues. Germline loops: CDR1 GTSNPN, CDR2 SVGIG (reference sequence). V shed 2 bases and J 4 bases; nucleotides not matched to a gene: 2.

V gene TRBV25-1 combines with J gene TRBJ1-1; the D gene is possibly TRBD1 (5 bases). CDR1 is MGHDK and CDR2 is SYGVNS in the germline V gene. The V end was cut by 8 bases, the J end by 0 bases, with 25 bases between. CDR3 length: 18 residues. Here the CDR3 reads CASPGRSQRQPMNTEAFF. The CDR3 DNA reads TGTGCCAGCCCGGGCCGGAGCCAGCGACAGCCCATGAACACTGAAGCTTTCTTT. Full variable domain (missing parts from reference TRBV25-1 and TRBJ1-1): EADIYQTPRYLVIGTGKKITLECSQTMGHDKMYWYQQDPGMELHLIHYSYGVNSTEKGDLSSESTVSRIRTEHFPLTLESARPSHTSQYLCASPGRSQRQPMNTEAFFGQGTRLTVV.

The genes are TRBV7-9 and TRBJ1-2; D gene uncertain. The CDR3 totals 13 residues. CDR1 and CDR2 from the germline V gene are SEHNR and FQNEAQ (reference sequence). V lost 2 bases to trimming and J lost 4 bases, with 8 bases between them. The CDR3 DNA follows: TGTGCCAGCAGCTTATCAGGAGGCTATGGCTACACCTTC. It encodes CASSLSGGYGYTF.

V usage is TRBV6-2 or TRBV6-3 and J usage is TRBJ2-2; D is unclear. CDR1 is MNHEY, CDR2 SVGEGT, per germline. With 2 bases removed from V and 9 bases from J, the gap between germline ends came to 10 bases. CDR3 length: 13 amino acids. CDR3 in amino acids: CASSYGQAWELFF. The CDR3 DNA is TGTGCCAGCAGTTACGGGCAGGCGTGGGAGCTGTTTTTT.

The rearrangement links TRBV6-1 to TRBJ1-3; the match to TRBD1 covers 7 bases. The CDR3 has 15 residues. Germline V lookup: CDR1 MNHNS, CDR2 SASEGT. With V trimmed by 1 base and J by 7 bases, 7 bases remained unmatched. CDR3 loop: CASSEGAAGGNTIYF. DNA of the CDR3: TGTGCCAGCAGTGAAGGGGCCGCAGGGGGGAACACCATATATTTT.

This chain uses TRBV5-1 with TRBJ2-2; 8 nucleotides align to TRBD1. The CDR3 contains 17 residues. Germline V gene data show CDR1 as SGHRS and CDR2 as YFSETQ. The ends lost 4 bases at V and 0 bases at J; junction bases unmatched: 8. This chain's CDR3 is CASSPQGALTNTGELFF. In DNA form, the CDR3 reads TGCGCCAGCAGCCCCCAGGGGGCACTGACGAACACCGGGGAGCTGTTTTTT.

This chain uses TRBV30 with TRBJ2-3, with D possibly TRBD1 on 5 matching bases. Trimming left V 2 bases short and J 4 bases short, with 10 bases between. The CDR3 totals 13 residues. The germline gives CDR1 GTSNPN, CDR2 SVGIG (reference sequence). For the CDR3, the DNA is TGTGCCTGGAGTCCTCAGGGATCAGATACGCAGTATTTT. Amino acid sequence: CAWSPQGSDTQYF.

The chain uses TRBV5-4 and TRBJ2-5; a weak D match, TRBD2 (6 bases). The CDR3 is 14 amino acids. Trimming cost V 0 bases and J 7 bases, with 13 bases left between them. Germline-derived CDR1 and CDR2 are SGHNT and YYREEE (reference sequence). The CDR3 is CASSLGGGVGTQYF. Written as DNA, the CDR3 is TGTGCCAGCAGCTTGGGGGGCGGGGTGGGGACCCAGTACTTC.

This chain connects TRBV4-1 to TRBJ2-7; a possible D gene is TRBD1 (5 bases). Germline V gives CDR1 MGHRA, CDR2 YSYEKL. Trimming shortened V by 1 base and J by 0 bases, and 10 bases separated the two germline ends. The CDR3 has 15 residues. CDR3 in amino acids: CASSQGGYSSYEQYF. The CDR3 nucleotides read TGCGCCAGCAGCCAAGGGGGCTATAGCTCCTACGAGCAGTACTTC.

This clone was detected once. This chain joins TRBV19 and TRBJ2-2; TRBD1 is a possible D gene (5 bases). This CDR3 contains 15 residues. V lost 1 base to trimming and J lost 4 bases, with 10 bases between them. The germline CDR1 and CDR2 sequences are LNHDA and SQIVND (reference sequence). The CDR3 loop reads CASSIVGVRTGELFF. DNA for the CDR3: TGTGCCAGTAGTATAGTAGGGGTCCGCACCGGGGAGCTGTTTTTT.

The chain carries TRBV18 and TRBJ1-3, with TRBD1 as a possible D gene (5 bases). The germline V gene encodes CDR1 KGHSH and CDR2 LQKENI. The CDR3 totals 15 residues. V was shortened by 6 bases and J by 2 bases, with 14 bases between the two germline ends. The CDR3 loop reads CASSLQGGTGNTIYF. As DNA, the CDR3 is TGTGCCAGCTCGCTTCAGGGAGGAACTGGAAACACCATATATTTT.

This chain uses TRBV6-4 with TRBJ1-6, with 10 bases aligning to TRBD1. V gave up 8 bases and J gave up 10 bases; unmatched junction bases: 14. Germline V gene data show CDR1 as MRHNA and CDR2 as SNTAGT. The CDR3 has 16 residues. CDR3 sequence (DNA): TGTGCCAGCTACAAGAGAGACAGGGGGCTACGGTCACCCCTCCACTTT. This sequence encodes CASYKRDRGLRSPLHF.

The chain combines TRBV24-1 with TRBJ2-7; TRBD2 matches 11 bases. CDR3 length equals 14 residues. Germline V gene lookup returns CDR1 KGHDR and CDR2 SFDVKD. Losses at the gene ends were 2 bases for V and 6 bases for J; bases not matched to a gene: 2. The CDR3 DNA reads TGTGCCACCAGTGATTCGCTAGCGGGAGGCGAGCAGTACTTC. Its protein product is CATSDSLAGGEQYF.

The rearrangement uses TRBV6-6 and TRBJ2-2; TRBD2 matches at 7 bases. Germline trimming cut 10 bases from V and 0 bases from J; bases unmatched to any gene: 5. This CDR3 has 14 amino acids. Germline values: CDR1 MNHNY, CDR2 SVGAGI (reference sequence). In nucleotides, the CDR3 is TGTGCCACCAGGGAGGGCCCGAACACCGGGGAGCTGTTTTTT. This codes for CATREGPNTGELFF.

The chain joins TRBV18 to TRBJ2-1; 15 bases agree with TRBD2. There are 18 residues in the CDR3. V shed 1 base and J 7 bases; nucleotides not matched to a gene: 8. In germline, CDR1 is KGHSH, CDR2 LQKENI. CDR3: CASSPRLGGTSGRNEQFF. The CDR3 DNA is TGTGCCAGCTCACCACGTCTCGGGGGGACTAGCGGGAGGAATGAGCAGTTCTTC.

J is TRBJ2-2 and V is TRBV7-9; 7 bases agree with TRBD2. The V segment lost 1 base and the J segment 1 base; nucleotides outside the gene matches: 6. The germline gives CDR1 SEHNR, CDR2 FQNEAQ (reference sequence). This CDR3 contains 17 residues. This CDR3 is CASSLVGSGVNTGELFF. CDR3 bases: TGTGCCAGCAGCTTAGTAGGGAGCGGGGTGAACACCGGGGAGCTGTTTTTT. Based on the CDR3 plus reference TRBV7-9 and TRBJ2-2, the full variable domain is DTGVSQNPRHKITKRGQNVTFRCDPISEHNRLYWYRQTLGQGPEFLTYFQNEAQLEKSRLLSDRFSAERPKGSFSTLEIQRTEQGDSAMYLCASSLVGSGVNTGELFFGEGSRLTVL.

This rearrangement joins TRBV11-2 to TRBJ2-7; D is undetermined. Trimming took off 0 bases at V and 2 bases at J, with 11 bases between the two ends. Germline CDR1 reads SGHAT; CDR2 reads FQNNGV. The CDR3 loop spans 15 amino acids. The CDR3 sequence is CASSLDPSAAYEQYF. DNA for the CDR3: TGTGCCAGCAGCTTAGATCCCTCTGCGGCCTACGAGCAGTACTTC.

The chain is built from TRBV10-3 and TRBJ2-1; 11 bases map to TRBD2. Germline V gives CDR1 ENHRY, CDR2 SYGVKD. J lost 4 bases, V lost 2 bases, and 4 bases had no gene match. The CDR3 totals 16 residues. The CDR3 here is CAISEPTSGRYNEQFF. The CDR3 DNA reads TGTGCCATCAGTGAGCCTACTAGCGGGAGATACAATGAGCAGTTCTTC.

The chain has TRBV7-6 and TRBJ1-1, with D unclear. The CDR3 extends over 15 amino acids. Germline CDR1 SGHVS, CDR2 FNYEAQ. Trimming cost V 1 base and J 2 bases, with 11 bases left between them. The CDR3 loop reads CASSLGPGFNTEAFF. CDR3 nucleotides: TGTGCCAGCAGCTTAGGCCCGGGATTCAACACTGAAGCTTTCTTT.

V usage is TRBV15 and J usage is TRBJ1-5; maybe TRBD1 (6 bases). The V end was cut by 3 bases, the J end by 6 bases, with 18 bases between. This CDR3 has 16 amino acids. CDR1 LNHNV and CDR2 YYDKDF come from the germline V gene (reference sequence). The CDR3 DNA sequence: TGTGCCACCAGCAGGGGACACACGCTGGGCACTCAGCCCCAGCATTTT. Its protein is CATSRGHTLGTQPQHF.